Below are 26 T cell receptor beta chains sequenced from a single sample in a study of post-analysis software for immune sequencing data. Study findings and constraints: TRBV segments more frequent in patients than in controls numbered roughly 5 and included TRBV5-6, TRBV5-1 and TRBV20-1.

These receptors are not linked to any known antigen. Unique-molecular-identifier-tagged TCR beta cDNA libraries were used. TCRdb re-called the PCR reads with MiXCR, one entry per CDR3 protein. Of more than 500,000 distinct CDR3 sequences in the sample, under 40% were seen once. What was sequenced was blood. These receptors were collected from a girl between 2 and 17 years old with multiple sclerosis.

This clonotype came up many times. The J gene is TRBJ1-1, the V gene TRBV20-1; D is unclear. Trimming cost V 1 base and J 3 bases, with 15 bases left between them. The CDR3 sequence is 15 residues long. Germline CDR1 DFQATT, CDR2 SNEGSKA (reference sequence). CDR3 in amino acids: CSARAQSISHTEAFF. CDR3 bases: TGCAGTGCTAGAGCCCAGAGTATCTCCCACACTGAAGCTTTCTTT.

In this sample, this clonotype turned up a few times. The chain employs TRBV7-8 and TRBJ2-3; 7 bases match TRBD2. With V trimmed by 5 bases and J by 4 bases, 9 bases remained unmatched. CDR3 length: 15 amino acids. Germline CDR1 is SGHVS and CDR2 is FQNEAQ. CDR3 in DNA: TGTGCCAGCAGCCGACGTACTAGCGTCGCAGATACGCAGTATTTT. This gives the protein CASSRRTSVADTQYF.

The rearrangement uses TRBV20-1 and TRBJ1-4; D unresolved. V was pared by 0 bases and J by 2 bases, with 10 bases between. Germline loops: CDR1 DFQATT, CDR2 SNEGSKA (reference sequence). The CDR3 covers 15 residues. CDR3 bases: TGCAGTGCTAGAGATCCGTTGGGGACTAATGAAAAACTGTTTTTT. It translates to CSARDPLGTNEKLFF.

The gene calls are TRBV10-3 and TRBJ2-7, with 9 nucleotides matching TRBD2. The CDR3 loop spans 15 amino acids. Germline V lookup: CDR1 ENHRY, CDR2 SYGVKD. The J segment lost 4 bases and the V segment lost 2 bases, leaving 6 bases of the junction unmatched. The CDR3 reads CAISEPLAGVYEQYF. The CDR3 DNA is TGTGCCATCAGTGAGCCATTAGCGGGGGTATACGAGCAGTACTTC.

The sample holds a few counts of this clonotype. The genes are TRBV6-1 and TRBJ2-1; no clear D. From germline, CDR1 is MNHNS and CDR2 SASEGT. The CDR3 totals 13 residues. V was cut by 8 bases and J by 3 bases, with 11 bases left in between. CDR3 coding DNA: TGTGCCAGCGACATTTCAAGCTACAATGAGCAGTTCTTC. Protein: CASDISSYNEQFF.

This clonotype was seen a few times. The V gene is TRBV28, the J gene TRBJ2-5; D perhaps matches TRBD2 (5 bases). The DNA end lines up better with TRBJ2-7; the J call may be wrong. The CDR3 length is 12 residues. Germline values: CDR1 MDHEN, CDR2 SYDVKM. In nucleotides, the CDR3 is TGTGCCAGCAGTTTGAGGGTCGGCGAGCAGTACTTC. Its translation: CASSLRVGEQYF.

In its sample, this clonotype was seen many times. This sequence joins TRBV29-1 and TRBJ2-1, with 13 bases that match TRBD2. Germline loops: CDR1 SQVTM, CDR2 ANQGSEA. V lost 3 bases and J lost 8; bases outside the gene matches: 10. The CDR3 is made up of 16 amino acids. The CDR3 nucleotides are TGCAGCGTTGACGGACTAGCGGGGGCTGCTGCGTATGAGCAGTTCTTC. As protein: CSVDGLAGAAAYEQFF.

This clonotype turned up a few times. The DNA of the CDR3 is TGTGCCAGCAGCTCTGAGTGGACGGATGGCTACACCTTC. It codes for CASSSEWTDGYTF. The chain is built from TRBV9 and TRBJ1-2; D uncertain. V was clipped by 4 bases and J by 6 bases, with 13 bases between them. The CDR3 is 13 residues long. Germline V gives CDR1 SGDLS, CDR2 YYNGEE.

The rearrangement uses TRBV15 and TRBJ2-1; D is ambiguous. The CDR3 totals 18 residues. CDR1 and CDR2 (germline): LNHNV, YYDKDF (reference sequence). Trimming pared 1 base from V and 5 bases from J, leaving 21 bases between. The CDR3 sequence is CATSRALQRRSEDNEQFF. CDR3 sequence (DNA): TGTGCCACCAGCAGAGCCCTTCAGCGTCGGAGTGAGGACAATGAGCAGTTCTTC. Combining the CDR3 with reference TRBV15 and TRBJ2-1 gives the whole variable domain DAMVIQNPRYQVTQFGKPVTLSCSQTLNHNVMYWYQQKSSQAPKLLFHYYDKDFNNEADTPDNFQSRRPNTSFCFLDIRSPGLGDTAMYLCATSRALQRRSEDNEQFFGPGTRLTVL.

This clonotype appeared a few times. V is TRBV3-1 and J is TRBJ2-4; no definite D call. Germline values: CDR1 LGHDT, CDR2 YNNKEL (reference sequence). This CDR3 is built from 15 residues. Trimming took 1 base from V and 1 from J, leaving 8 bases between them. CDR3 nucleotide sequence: TGTGCCAGCAGCCAAGTACGCGAGGCCAAAAACATTCAGTACTTC. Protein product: CASSQVREAKNIQYF.

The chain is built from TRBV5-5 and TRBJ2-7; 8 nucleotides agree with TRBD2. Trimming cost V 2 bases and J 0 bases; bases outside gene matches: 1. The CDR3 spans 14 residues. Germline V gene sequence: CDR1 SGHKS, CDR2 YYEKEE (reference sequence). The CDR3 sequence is CASSLLADSYEQYF. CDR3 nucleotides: TGTGCCAGCAGCTTACTAGCGGACTCCTACGAGCAGTACTTC. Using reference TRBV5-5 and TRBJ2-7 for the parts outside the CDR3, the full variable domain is DAGVTQSPTHLIKTRGQQVTLRCSPISGHKSVSWYQQVLGQGPQFIFQYYEKEERGRGNFPDRFSARQFPNYSSELNVNALLLGDSALYLCASSLLADSYEQYFGPGTRLTVT.

DNA for the CDR3: TGCAGCGTTGAGTCTAGGTTCACAGATACGCAGTATTTT. Translation: CSVESRFTDTQYF. The rearrangement links TRBV29-1 to TRBJ2-3; unclear D gene. The CDR3 is made up of 13 amino acids. CDR1 and CDR2 (germline): SQVTM, ANQGSEA. The germline V and J ends were trimmed by 3 bases and 2 bases, with 9 bases remaining between them.

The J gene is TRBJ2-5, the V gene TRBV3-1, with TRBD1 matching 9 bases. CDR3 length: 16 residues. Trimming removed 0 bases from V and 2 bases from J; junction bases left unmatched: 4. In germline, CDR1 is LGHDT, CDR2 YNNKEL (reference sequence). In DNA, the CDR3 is TGTGCCAGCAGCCAAGACGGGACAGGGAATCAAGAGACCCAGTACTTC. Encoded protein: CASSQDGTGNQETQYF.

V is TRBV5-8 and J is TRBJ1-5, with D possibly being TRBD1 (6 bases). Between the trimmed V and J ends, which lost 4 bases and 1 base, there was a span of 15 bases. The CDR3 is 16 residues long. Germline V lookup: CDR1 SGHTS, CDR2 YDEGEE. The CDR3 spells CASSSNQGRSNQPQHF. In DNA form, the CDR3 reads TGTGCCAGCAGCAGCAACCAGGGGAGAAGCAATCAGCCCCAGCATTTT. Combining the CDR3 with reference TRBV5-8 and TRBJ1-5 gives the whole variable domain EAGVTQSPTHLIKTRGQQATLRCSPISGHTSVYWYQQALGLGLQFLLWYDEGEERNRGNFPPRFSGRQFPNYSSELNVNALELEDSALYLCASSSNQGRSNQPQHFGDGTRLSIL.

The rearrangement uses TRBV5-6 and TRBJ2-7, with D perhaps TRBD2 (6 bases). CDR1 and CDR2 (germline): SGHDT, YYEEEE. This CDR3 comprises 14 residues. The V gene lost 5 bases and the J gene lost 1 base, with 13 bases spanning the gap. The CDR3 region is CASRGRDSSYEQYF. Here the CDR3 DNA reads TGTGCCAGCAGGGGCCGGGACTCGTCCTACGAGCAGTACTTC.

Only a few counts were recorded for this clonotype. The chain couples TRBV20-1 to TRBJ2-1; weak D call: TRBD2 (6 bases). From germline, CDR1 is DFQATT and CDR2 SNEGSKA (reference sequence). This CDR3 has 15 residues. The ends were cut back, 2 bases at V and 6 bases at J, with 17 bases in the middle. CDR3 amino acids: CSARRLSGPSNEQFF. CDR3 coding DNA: TGCAGTGCTAGAAGACTAAGCGGGCCGAGCAATGAGCAGTTCTTC.

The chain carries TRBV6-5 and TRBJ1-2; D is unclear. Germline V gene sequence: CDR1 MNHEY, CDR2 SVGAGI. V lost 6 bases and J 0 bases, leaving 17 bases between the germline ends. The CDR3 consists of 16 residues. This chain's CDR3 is CASRTPAGLANYGYTF. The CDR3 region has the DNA TGTGCCAGCAGAACCCCCGCGGGCCTTGCTAACTATGGCTACACCTTC.

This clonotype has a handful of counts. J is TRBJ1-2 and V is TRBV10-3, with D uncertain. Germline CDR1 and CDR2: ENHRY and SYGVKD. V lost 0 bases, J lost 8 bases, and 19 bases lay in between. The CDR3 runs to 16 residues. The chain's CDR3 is CAISESDARLTMGYTF. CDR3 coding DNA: TGTGCCATCAGTGAGTCCGACGCCAGACTGACTATGGGCTACACCTTC.

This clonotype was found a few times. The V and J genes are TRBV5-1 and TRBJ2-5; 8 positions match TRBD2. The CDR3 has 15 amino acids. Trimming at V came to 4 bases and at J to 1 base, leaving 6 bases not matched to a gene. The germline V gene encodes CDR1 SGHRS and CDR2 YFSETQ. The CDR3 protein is CASSATGGLQETQYF. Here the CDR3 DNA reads TGCGCCAGCAGCGCCACGGGGGGGCTCCAAGAGACCCAGTACTTC.

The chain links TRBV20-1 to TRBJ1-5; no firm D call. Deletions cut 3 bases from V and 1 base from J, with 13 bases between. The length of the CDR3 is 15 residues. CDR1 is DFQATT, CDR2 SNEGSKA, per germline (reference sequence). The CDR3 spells CSASQPGPSNQPQHF. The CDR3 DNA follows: TGCAGTGCTAGCCAACCGGGCCCCAGCAATCAGCCCCAGCATTTT.

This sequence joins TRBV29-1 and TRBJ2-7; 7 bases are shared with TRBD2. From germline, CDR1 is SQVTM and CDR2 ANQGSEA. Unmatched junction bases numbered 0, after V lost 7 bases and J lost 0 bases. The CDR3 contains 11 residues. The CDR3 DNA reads TGCAGCGGGGGGGGCTCCTACGAGCAGTACTTC. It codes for CSGGGSYEQYF.

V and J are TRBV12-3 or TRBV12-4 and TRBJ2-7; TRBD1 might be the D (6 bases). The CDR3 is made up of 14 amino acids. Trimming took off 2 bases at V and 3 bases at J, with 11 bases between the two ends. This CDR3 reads CASSLSGAHYEQYF. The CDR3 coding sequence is TGTGCCAGCAGTTTATCAGGGGCCCACTACGAGCAGTACTTC.

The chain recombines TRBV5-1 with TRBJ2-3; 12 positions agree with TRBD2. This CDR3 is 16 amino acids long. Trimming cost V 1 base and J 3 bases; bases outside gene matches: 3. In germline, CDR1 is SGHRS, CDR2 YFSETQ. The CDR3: CASSLSSGGETDTQYF. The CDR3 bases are TGCGCCAGCAGCTTGTCTAGCGGGGGGGAGACAGATACGCAGTATTTT.

CDR3 DNA: TGTGCCAGCAAAAGCTCCTACGAGCAGTACTTC. It codes for CASKSSYEQYF. The chain carries TRBV2 and TRBJ2-7; D gene ambiguous. This CDR3 region has 11 residues. The V and J ends lost 7 bases and 0 bases respectively, with 4 bases between them. Germline values: CDR1 SNHLY, CDR2 FYNNEI.

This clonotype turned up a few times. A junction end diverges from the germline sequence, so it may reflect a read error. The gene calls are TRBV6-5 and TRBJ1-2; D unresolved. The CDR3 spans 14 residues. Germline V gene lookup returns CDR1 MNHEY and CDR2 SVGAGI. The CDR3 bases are TGTGCCTGCAGTTACTCGCCAGGCCACTATGGCTACACCTTC. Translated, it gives CACSYSPGHYGYTF.

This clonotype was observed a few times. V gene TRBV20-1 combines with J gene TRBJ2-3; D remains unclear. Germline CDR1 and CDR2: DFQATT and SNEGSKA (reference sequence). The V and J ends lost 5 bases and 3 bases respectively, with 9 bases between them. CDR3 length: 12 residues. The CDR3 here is CSAYRRTDTQYF. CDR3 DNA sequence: TGCAGTGCTTATCGACGGACAGATACGCAGTATTTT.